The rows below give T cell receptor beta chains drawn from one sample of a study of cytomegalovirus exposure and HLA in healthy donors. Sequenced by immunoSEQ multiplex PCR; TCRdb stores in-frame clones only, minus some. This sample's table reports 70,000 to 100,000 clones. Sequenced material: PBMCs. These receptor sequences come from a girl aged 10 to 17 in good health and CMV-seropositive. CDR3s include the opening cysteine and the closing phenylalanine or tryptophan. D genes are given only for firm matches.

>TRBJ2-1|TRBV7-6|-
TGTGCCAGCAGTTTACCCAGGGGAGCCTACAATGAGCAGTTCTTC
CASSLPRGAYNEQFF
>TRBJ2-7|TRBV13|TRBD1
TGTGCCAGCAGCGTTTGGACAGGAAAGGACGAGCAGTACTTC
CASSVWTGKDEQYF
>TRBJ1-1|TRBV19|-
TGTGCCAGCTCATGGGGGGATGAAGCTTTCTTT
CASSWGDEAFF
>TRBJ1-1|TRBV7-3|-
TGTGCCAGCAGCTTAACGGCAGGAATTGAAGCTTTCTTT
CASSLTAGIEAFF
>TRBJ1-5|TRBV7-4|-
TGTGCCAGCAGCCCCAGTGCTAGCAATCAGCCCCAGCATTTT
CASSPSASNQPQHF
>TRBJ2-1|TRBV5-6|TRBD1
TGTGCCAGCAGCAATTACGGGACAGGGGGTTACAATGAGCAGTTCTTC
CASSNYGTGGYNEQFF
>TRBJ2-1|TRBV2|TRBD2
TGTGCCAACCTAGCGGGGGGCAGGAATGAGCAGTTCTTC
CANLAGGRNEQFF
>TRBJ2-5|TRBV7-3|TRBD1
TGTGCCAGCAGCTCCGGGACAGCTCCCACGGAGACCCAGTACTTC
CASSSGTAPTETQYF
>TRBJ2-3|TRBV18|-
TGTGCCAGCTCACCCGGGGATACGCAGTATTTT
CASSPGDTQYF
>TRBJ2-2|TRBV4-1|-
TGCGCCAGCAGCCAAGCTGGGGAGCTGTTTTTT
CASSQAGELFF
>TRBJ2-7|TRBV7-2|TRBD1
TGTGCCAGCAGCTTACCGGGACAGGGATTCGCCTACGAGCAGTACTTC
CASSLPGQGFAYEQYF
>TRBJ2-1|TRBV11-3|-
TGTGCCAGCAGCTTAGATTTTGGTTCAGGGTACAATGAGCAGTTCTTC
CASSLDFGSGYNEQFF
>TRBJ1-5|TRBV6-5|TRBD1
TGTGCCAGCAGCCGGACAGGGGCGGACAATCAGCCCCAGCATTTT
CASSRTGADNQPQHF
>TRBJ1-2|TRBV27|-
TGTGCCAGCAGTTTCCAGGGCGTCTATGGCTACACCTTC
CASSFQGVYGYTF
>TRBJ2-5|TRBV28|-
TGTGCCACCCAGTTGGGCCCCATACAGACCCAGTACTTC
CATQLGPIQTQYF
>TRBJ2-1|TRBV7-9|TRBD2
TGTGCAGCGGGGGAAGGGCCCAACGTCAATGAGCAGTTCTTC
CAAGEGPNVNEQFF
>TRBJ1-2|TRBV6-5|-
TGTGCCAGCAGTTACACCGGGGGTGTGGGAGGCTACACCTTC
CASSYTGGVGGYTF
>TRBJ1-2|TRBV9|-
TGTGCCAGCAGCGAAGAGGGTCAAAACTATGGCTACACCTTC
CASSEEGQNYGYTF
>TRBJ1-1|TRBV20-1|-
TGCAGTGCTACAGGGGAGGGTGAAGCTTTCTTT
CSATGEGEAFF
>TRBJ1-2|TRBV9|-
TGTGCCAGCAGCGTAGGGAGCAGGGACTATGGCTACACCTTC
CASSVGSRDYGYTF
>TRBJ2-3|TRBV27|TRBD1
TGTGCCAGCAGTTTCGGACAGGGCCTCACAGATACGCAGTATTTT
CASSFGQGLTDTQYF
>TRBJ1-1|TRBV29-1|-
TGCAGCGTTGAAGAGACCGCCCCGACATATTTATTT
CSVEETAPTYLF